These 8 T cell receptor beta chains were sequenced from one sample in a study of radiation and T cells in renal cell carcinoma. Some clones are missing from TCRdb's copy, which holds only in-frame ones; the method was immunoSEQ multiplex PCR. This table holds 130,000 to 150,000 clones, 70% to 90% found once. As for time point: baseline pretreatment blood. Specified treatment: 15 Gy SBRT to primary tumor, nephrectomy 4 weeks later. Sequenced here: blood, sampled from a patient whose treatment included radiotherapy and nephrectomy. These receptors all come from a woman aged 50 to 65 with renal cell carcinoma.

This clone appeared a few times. The CDR3 DNA sequence: TGTGCCAGCAGCTCTCTACTAGCGGGGGCCAACTACGAGCAGTACTTC. Translated, it gives CASSSLLAGANYEQYF. The rearrangement joins TRBV5-5 to TRBJ2-7; TRBD2 aligns across 11 bases. This CDR3 contains 16 residues. Germline loops: CDR1 SGHKS, CDR2 YYEKEE (reference sequence). The J segment lost 3 bases and the V segment lost 3 bases, leaving 8 bases of the junction unmatched.

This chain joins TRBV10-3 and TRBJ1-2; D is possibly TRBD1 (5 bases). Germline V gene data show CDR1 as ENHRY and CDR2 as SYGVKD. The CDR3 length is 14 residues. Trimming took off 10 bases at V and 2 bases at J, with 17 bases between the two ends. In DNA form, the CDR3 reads TGTGCCACCGTCGTGGGGGGGACGAACTATGGCTACACCTTC. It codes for CATVVGGTNYGYTF.

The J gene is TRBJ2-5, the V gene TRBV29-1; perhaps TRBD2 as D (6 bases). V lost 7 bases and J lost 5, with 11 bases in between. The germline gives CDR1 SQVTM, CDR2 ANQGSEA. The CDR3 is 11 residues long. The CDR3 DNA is TGCAGCGCGACTAGTGTGGAGACCCAGTACTTC. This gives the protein CSATSVETQYF. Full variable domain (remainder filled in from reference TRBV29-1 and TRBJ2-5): SAVISQKPSRDICQRGTSLTIQCQVDSQVTMMFWYRQQPGQSLTLIATANQGSEATYESGFVIDKFPISRPNLTFSTLTVSNMSPEDSSIYLCSATSVETQYFGPGTRLLVL.

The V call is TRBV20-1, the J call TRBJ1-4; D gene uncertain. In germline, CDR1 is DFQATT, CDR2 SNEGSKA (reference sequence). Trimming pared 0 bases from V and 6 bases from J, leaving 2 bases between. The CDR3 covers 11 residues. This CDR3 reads CSARDYEKLFF. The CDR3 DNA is TGCAGTGCTAGAGATTATGAAAAACTGTTTTTT.

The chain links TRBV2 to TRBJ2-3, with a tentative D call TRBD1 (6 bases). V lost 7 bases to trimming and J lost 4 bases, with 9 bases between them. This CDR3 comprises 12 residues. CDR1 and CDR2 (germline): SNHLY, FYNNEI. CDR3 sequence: CASNRDADTQYF. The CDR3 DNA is TGTGCCAGCAACAGGGACGCAGATACGCAGTATTTT.

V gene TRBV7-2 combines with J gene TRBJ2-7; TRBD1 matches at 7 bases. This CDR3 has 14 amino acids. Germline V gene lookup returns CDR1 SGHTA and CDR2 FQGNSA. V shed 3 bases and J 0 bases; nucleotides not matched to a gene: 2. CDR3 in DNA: TGTGCCAGCAGCTTCTCAGGGGGCTCCTACGAGCAGTACTTC. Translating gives CASSFSGGSYEQYF.

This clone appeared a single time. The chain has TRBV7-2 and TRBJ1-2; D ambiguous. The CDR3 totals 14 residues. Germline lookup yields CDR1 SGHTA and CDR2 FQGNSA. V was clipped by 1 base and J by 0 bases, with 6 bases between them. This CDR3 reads CASSLGVTNYGYTF. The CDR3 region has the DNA TGTGCCAGCAGCTTAGGGGTAACTAACTATGGCTACACCTTC. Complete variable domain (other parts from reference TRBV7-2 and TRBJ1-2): GAGVSQSPSNKVTEKGKDVELRCDPISGHTALYWYRQSLGQGLEFLIYFQGNSAPDKSGLPSDRFSAERTGGSVSTLTIQRTQQEDSAVYLCASSLGVTNYGYTFGSGTRLTVV.

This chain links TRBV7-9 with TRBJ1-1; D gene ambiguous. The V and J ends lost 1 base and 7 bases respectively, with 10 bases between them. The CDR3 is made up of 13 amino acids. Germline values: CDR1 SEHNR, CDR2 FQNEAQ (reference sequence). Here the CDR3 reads CASSLDTRLEAFF. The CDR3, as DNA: TGTGCCAGCAGCTTAGATACCAGGCTTGAAGCTTTCTTT.